The 30 T cell receptor beta chains below were found in one sample sequenced in a study of patients and donors after allogeneic stem cell transplantation. From the RT-PCR reads, TCRdb called clonotypes with MiXCR, one entry per CDR3 protein. The sample has fewer than 500,000 distinct CDR3 sequences, roughly 16% seen once; the top ten hold around 6.8%. The sequenced sample was blood, either unsorted or a sorted T cell fraction (not recorded which). Receptors originate from a human donor who was either an allogeneic HSCT recipient or a stem cell or donor lymphocyte infusion donor (not recorded which). It is not recorded whose cells these are; they may come from a transplant donor.

This clonotype turned up a few times. V and J are TRBV4-1 and TRBJ1-1; D may be TRBD1 (5 bases). This CDR3 region has 15 residues. CDR1 MGHRA and CDR2 YSYEKL come from the germline V gene. V was trimmed by 0 bases and J by 0 bases, leaving 8 bases between them. The CDR3 is CASSQEATVNTEAFF. CDR3 DNA sequence: TGCGCCAGCAGCCAAGAGGCGACAGTGAACACTGAAGCTTTCTTT.

The chain combines TRBV6-2 or TRBV6-3 with TRBJ2-7; D gene ambiguous. CDR3 length: 13 amino acids. In germline, CDR1 is MNHEY, CDR2 SVGEGT. Deletions cut 2 bases from V and 3 bases from J, with 8 bases between. The CDR3 region is CASSYVGSYEQYF. CDR3 DNA sequence: TGTGCCAGCAGTTACGTCGGCAGCTACGAGCAGTACTTC.

This clonotype was detected a few times. V gene TRBV15 combines with J gene TRBJ2-2; 10 bases line up with TRBD1. CDR3 length equals 16 residues. Germline CDR1 and CDR2: LNHNV and YYDKDF (reference sequence). Losses at the gene ends were 0 bases for V and 7 bases for J; bases not matched to a gene: 5. As DNA, the CDR3 is TGTGCCACCAGCAGAGACCAGACAGGGGGCGGCGGGGAGCTGTTTTTT. Translating gives CATSRDQTGGGGELFF.

As DNA, the CDR3 is TGTGCCAGCAGCGGACAGGCGACCTATTACAATGAGCAGTTCTTC. This codes for CASSGQATYYNEQFF. V is TRBV7-2 and J is TRBJ2-1, with TRBD1 identical over 7 bases. Germline CDR1 SGHTA, CDR2 FQGNSA. With V trimmed by 5 bases and J by 4 bases, 8 bases remained unmatched. This CDR3 contains 15 residues.

This clonotype was counted only a few times. V gene TRBV29-1 combines with J gene TRBJ2-7, with a tentative D call TRBD1 (5 bases). The germline V and J ends were trimmed by 7 bases and 2 bases, with 12 bases remaining between them. The CDR3 loop spans 12 amino acids. Per the germline V gene, CDR1 is SQVTM and CDR2 is ANQGSEA. The CDR3 DNA sequence: TGCAGCGCTACGACAGCAACCTACGAGCAGTACTTC. Protein sequence: CSATTATYEQYF.

A few counts support this clonotype. The V and J genes are TRBV4-1 and TRBJ2-3; unclear D gene. The CDR3 length is 13 residues. Germline assignment: CDR1 MGHRA and CDR2 YSYEKL. The V end lost 0 bases, the J end lost 8 bases, and 9 bases lay between the germline ends. CDR3: CASSQDRSRTQYF. For the CDR3, the DNA is TGCGCCAGCAGCCAAGATCGGTCCCGTACGCAGTATTTT.

This clonotype was picked up a small number of times. This chain links TRBV4-2 with TRBJ2-2, with a weak D call TRBD1 (6 bases). Trimming cost V 0 bases and J 7 bases, with 15 bases left between them. The germline V gene encodes CDR1 LGHNA and CDR2 YNFKEQ. The CDR3 has 16 residues. The CDR3 loop reads CASSQEGQLGFGELFF. The CDR3 bases are TGTGCCAGCAGCCAAGAAGGACAGTTGGGGTTCGGGGAGCTGTTTTTT.

This clonotype appeared a few times. V usage is TRBV18 and J usage is TRBJ1-1, with 8 bases lining up with TRBD1. J lost 1 base, V lost 4 bases, and 2 bases had no gene match. Germline V lookup: CDR1 KGHSH, CDR2 LQKENI. There are 14 residues in the CDR3. The DNA of the CDR3 is TGTGCCAGCTCACAGGGGACAGGGAACACTGAAGCTTTCTTT. This codes for CASSQGTGNTEAFF.

The chain carries TRBV4-1 and TRBJ2-5, with TRBD2 matching over 13 bases. The CDR3 sequence is 16 residues long. Germline CDR1 and CDR2: MGHRA and YSYEKL. With 4 bases clipped from V and 2 bases from J, the junction kept 4 bases outside the gene matches. Here the CDR3 DNA reads TGCGCCAGCAGCCCCCCGGGACTAGCGGGGCAAGAGACCCAGTACTTC. Encoded protein: CASSPPGLAGQETQYF.

This clonotype has ten or more counts. V usage is TRBV20-1 and J usage is TRBJ2-1, with 7 nucleotides matching TRBD1. In germline, CDR1 is DFQATT, CDR2 SNEGSKA (reference sequence). There are 14 residues in the CDR3. Unmatched junction bases numbered 7, after V lost 2 bases and J lost 6 bases. In DNA form, the CDR3 reads TGCAGTGCTAGACTCTTGACAGGGATCAATGAGCAGTTCTTC. The encoded protein is CSARLLTGINEQFF.

The sample holds a few counts of this clonotype. This chain uses TRBV11-1 with TRBJ1-1; 7 nucleotides match TRBD1. The CDR3 extends over 16 amino acids. The germline V gene has CDR1 SGHAT and CDR2 FQDESV (reference sequence). J gave up 1 base and V 4 bases, and 9 bases lay outside the gene matches. CDR3 coding DNA: TGTGCCAGCAGCTCCACCTCACAGGGGCCGAACACTGAAGCTTTCTTT. Protein: CASSSTSQGPNTEAFF.

This clonotype was seen a handful of times. This rearrangement joins TRBV12-3 or TRBV12-4 to TRBJ1-4; D is ambiguous. V lost 7 bases, J lost 8 bases, and 17 bases lay in between. The CDR3 spans 14 residues. This CDR3 reads CASTLGGSGEKLFF. In DNA, the CDR3 is TGTGCCAGCACCCTCGGCGGGTCAGGCGAAAAACTGTTTTTT.

In this sample, this clonotype turned up a few times. Possible read error: a much larger clone is one base away. The genes are TRBV6-1 and TRBJ2-6, with 9 bases that match TRBD1. The CDR3 runs to 15 residues. CDR1 is MNHNS and CDR2 is SASEGT in the germline V gene. The ends lost 6 bases at V and 2 bases at J; junction bases unmatched: 2. In DNA form, the CDR3 reads TGTGCCAGCAGACGACAGGGGGCTGGGGCCAACGTCCTGACTTTC. Amino acid sequence: CASRRQGAGANVLTF.

This chain connects TRBV11-1 to TRBJ2-1, with 10 bases aligning to TRBD1. Germline V gene data show CDR1 as SGHAT and CDR2 as FQDESV (reference sequence). The CDR3 extends over 18 amino acids. J was trimmed by 7 bases and V by 0 bases; bases with no gene match: 12. The DNA of the CDR3 is TGTGCCAGCAGCTTAGCGCTCTCGAGACAGGGGGCGAGGAATGAGCAGTTCTTC. It translates to CASSLALSRQGARNEQFF.

The V and J genes are TRBV29-1 and TRBJ2-1, with D possibly being TRBD2 (5 bases). CDR3 length equals 14 residues. Trimming left V 7 bases short and J 2 bases short, with 15 bases between. The germline gives CDR1 SQVTM, CDR2 ANQGSEA. The CDR3 loop is CSAPPPGTYNEQFF. The CDR3 region has the DNA TGCAGCGCTCCTCCCCCCGGGACCTACAATGAGCAGTTCTTC.

DNA for the CDR3: TGTGCCAGCCATCTACGCGGACAGAACACTGAAGCTTTCTTT. Amino acids: CASHLRGQNTEAFF. The chain couples TRBV2 to TRBJ1-1; D possibly corresponds to TRBD1 (5 bases). The V gene lost 8 bases and the J gene lost 1 base, with 14 bases spanning the gap. This CDR3 comprises 14 residues. Germline CDR1 and CDR2: SNHLY and FYNNEI. Using reference TRBV2 and TRBJ1-1 for the parts outside the CDR3, the full variable domain is EPEVTQTPSHQVTQMGQEVILRCVPISNHLYFYWYRQILGQKVEFLVSFYNNEISEKSEIFDDQFSVERPDGSNFTLKIRSTKLEDSAMYFCASHLRGQNTEAFFGQGTRLTVV.

The rearrangement uses TRBV11-2 and TRBJ2-3; the D gene is possibly TRBD2 (6 bases). V lost 5 bases and J 0 bases, leaving 9 bases between the germline ends. CDR1 and CDR2 from the germline V gene are SGHAT and FQNNGV. This CDR3 contains 14 residues. The CDR3 nucleotides read TGTGCCAGCAGCACGGGACTTAGCACAGATACGCAGTATTTT. Amino acid sequence: CASSTGLSTDTQYF.

The sample holds many counts of this clonotype. This chain connects TRBV6-5 to TRBJ1-2; D is unclear. V was shortened by 2 bases and J by 2 bases, with 6 bases between the two germline ends. The CDR3 runs to 13 residues. Germline CDR1 MNHEY, CDR2 SVGAGI. CDR3 sequence: CASSYGVNYGYTF. DNA for the CDR3: TGTGCCAGCAGTTACGGGGTAAACTATGGCTACACCTTC.

The rearrangement uses TRBV6-5 and TRBJ2-7; D remains unclear. The length of the CDR3 is 14 residues. V was clipped by 2 bases and J by 2 bases, with 10 bases between them. Germline CDR1 and CDR2: MNHEY and SVGAGI. The CDR3 DNA is TGTGCCAGCAGTTACAGGGAAAGGGCCTACGAGCAGTACTTC. It translates to CASSYRERAYEQYF.

The J gene is TRBJ1-6, the V gene TRBV9; D is ambiguous. The V gene lost 3 bases and the J gene lost 8 bases, with 15 bases spanning the gap. In germline, CDR1 is SGDLS, CDR2 YYNGEE. This CDR3 is built from 15 residues. CDR3 protein: CASSESWGGDSPLHF. CDR3 coding DNA: TGTGCCAGCAGCGAGTCATGGGGTGGAGATTCACCCCTCCACTTT.

V is TRBV7-9 and J is TRBJ2-3; D not resolved. The CDR3 covers 12 residues. Germline V gene lookup returns CDR1 SEHNR and CDR2 FQNEAQ (reference sequence). With 3 bases removed from V and 6 bases from J, the gap between germline ends came to 7 bases. The CDR3 nucleotides read TGTGCCAGCAGCTTTTTTCTTGATACGCAGTATTTT. It codes for CASSFFLDTQYF.

This clonotype was picked up a small number of times. This chain joins TRBV29-1 and TRBJ2-1, with unresolved D. Per the germline V gene, CDR1 is SQVTM and CDR2 is ANQGSEA. The CDR3 length is 9 residues. Deletions cut 6 bases from V and 5 bases from J, with 2 bases between. CDR3 residues: CSVDNEQFF. The DNA for the CDR3 is TGCAGCGTGGACAATGAGCAGTTCTTC.

This chain links TRBV2 with TRBJ2-3, with no clear D. The V gene's germline CDR1 is SNHLY and CDR2 FYNNEI. V lost 5 bases, J lost 3 bases, and 6 bases lay in between. This CDR3 has 12 residues. The DNA for the CDR3 is TGTGCCAGCAGTACGTATACAGATACGCAGTATTTT. It encodes CASSTYTDTQYF. The variable domain in full, with the rest retrieved from reference TRBV2 and TRBJ2-3, is EPEVTQTPSHQVTQMGQEVILRCVPISNHLYFYWYRQILGQKVEFLVSFYNNEISEKSEIFDDQFSVERPDGSNFTLKIRSTKLEDSAMYFCASSTYTDTQYFGPGTRLTVL.

This clonotype was picked up many times. V and J are TRBV7-3 and TRBJ2-1, with 8 bases aligning to TRBD1. Germline V gene data show CDR1 as SGHTA and CDR2 as FQGTGA. CDR3 size: 16 residues. V was pared by 5 bases and J by 9 bases, with 15 bases of the junction left unmatched. The CDR3 nucleotides are TGTGCCAGCAGCGCCAAGGGGGGACAGGCTTTGGGTGAGCAGTTCTTC. Translating it yields CASSAKGGQALGEQFF.

The J gene is TRBJ2-1, the V gene TRBV20-1; tentative D call: TRBD2 (5 bases). The ends were cut back, 3 bases at V and 3 bases at J, with 18 bases in the middle. The germline V gene encodes CDR1 DFQATT and CDR2 SNEGSKA (reference sequence). CDR3 length: 16 amino acids. In nucleotides, the CDR3 is TGCAGTGCTAGGGACTTACTCACCACAAGCTACAATGAGCAGTTCTTC. Protein: CSARDLLTTSYNEQFF.

The chain employs TRBV19 and TRBJ1-3; 8 positions agree with TRBD1. Trimming removed 3 bases from V and 5 bases from J; junction bases left unmatched: 9. Germline V gene sequence: CDR1 LNHDA, CDR2 SQIVND (reference sequence). The CDR3 covers 16 residues. Written as DNA, the CDR3 is TGTGCCAGTAGTATCATCGTCAGGGGGCGACGAAACACCATATATTTT. Protein sequence: CASSIIVRGRRNTIYF.

The chain carries TRBV2 and TRBJ2-1; D may be TRBD2 (6 bases). V was trimmed by 6 bases and J by 0 bases, leaving 15 bases between them. The CDR3 runs to 16 residues. Germline V gives CDR1 SNHLY, CDR2 FYNNEI. The CDR3 DNA reads TGTGCCAGCAGCTTAGGGACTGGACGCTCCTACAATGAGCAGTTCTTC. This encodes CASSLGTGRSYNEQFF.

This clonotype was detected a few times. This rearrangement joins TRBV5-6 to TRBJ2-1; possible D gene TRBD1, 5 bases. The CDR3 totals 13 residues. CDR1 is SGHDT and CDR2 is YYEEEE in the germline V gene. Between the trimmed V and J ends, which lost 3 bases and 5 bases, there was a span of 9 bases. CDR3 DNA sequence: TGTGCCAGCAGCTCCGACAGAGACAATGAGCAGTTCTTC. Translated, it gives CASSSDRDNEQFF.

This clonotype came up many times. The chain joins TRBV4-2 to TRBJ2-6; unclear D gene. The CDR3 is 12 amino acids. CDR1 is LGHNA, CDR2 YNFKEQ, per germline. The germline V and J ends were trimmed by 1 base and 12 bases, with 7 bases remaining between them. In DNA, the CDR3 is TGTGCCAGCAGCCAAGCCGTCGGCGTCCTGACTTTC. Translated, it gives CASSQAVGVLTF.

Only a few counts were recorded for this clonotype. This chain joins TRBV6-1 and TRBJ2-5; 9 bases are shared with TRBD1. Trimming took 5 bases from V and 4 from J; bases not matched to a gene: 8. The CDR3 loop spans 15 amino acids. Germline CDR1 and CDR2: MNHNS and SASEGT. In DNA form, the CDR3 reads TGTGCCAGCAGTCCAAACAGGGGGCAGCGAGAGACCCAGTACTTC. This codes for CASSPNRGQRETQYF.